A selection of T cell receptor beta chains follows, all from one sample in a study of CD8 T cells in ankylosing spondylitis. TCRdb reprocessed the 5' RACE reads via MiXCR and lists one record per CDR3 protein. The sample has some 330,000 distinct CDR3 sequences; 8% are singletons. The material sequenced was blood, either unsorted or a sorted T cell fraction (not recorded which). The receptors shown here come from a male donor with ankylosing spondylitis. Both conserved end residues are part of each CDR3. A D gene is named only where the DNA matches it firmly. Some rows mark clone size as missing; the rest say once, few, many or name a class of expanded clone.

clone_size j_call d_call v_call cdr3_nt cdr3_aa
few TRBJ1-2 TRBD1 TRBV12-3/TRBV12-4 TGTGCCAGCAGTCCCCCCCACAGGGGGCCGGGCTACACCTTC CASSPPHRGPGYTF
few TRBJ2-1 NA TRBV20-1 TGCAGTGCCCTCAGGGCTTTCAATGAGCAGTTCTTC CSALRAFNEQFF
NA TRBJ1-2 NA TRBV4-1 TGCGCCAGCAGCCAAGACGCGGCAGTTTTGATGAGGAACTATGGCTACACCTTC CASSQDAAVLMRNYGYTF
NA TRBJ1-2 NA TRBV12-3/TRBV12-4 TGTGCCAGCAGTTTTTCCGAAAGGCTTTTTTTGTATGGCTACACCTTC CASSFSERLFLYGYTF
few TRBJ2-1 TRBD2 TRBV3-1 TGTGCCAGCAGCCAAACTAGCGGAAGCAATGAGCAGTTCTTC CASSQTSGSNEQFF
few TRBJ1-5 NA TRBV29-1 TGCAGCGTTCAAGATGGGGGGAATCAGCCCCAGCATTTT CSVQDGGNQPQHF
many TRBJ2-5 NA TRBV21-1 TGTGCCAGCGCTCCTGAACTGTATAGCGGGAGGGACGCAAAGACCCAGTACTTC CASAPELYSGRDAKTQYF
few TRBJ2-7 TRBD2 TRBV14 TGTGCCAGCAGCCAACACTGGACTAGCGGCGGCTACGAGCAGTACTTC CASSQHWTSGGYEQYF
NA TRBJ1-3 TRBD1 TRBV6-1 TGTGCCAGCAGTCAAAACAGGGGTTCTGGAAACACCATATATTTT CASSQNRGSGNTIYF
many TRBJ2-5 TRBD2 TRBV29-1 TGCAGCACCACGCTAGCGGTCCAAGAGACCCAGTACTTC CSTTLAVQETQYF
NA TRBJ1-1 NA TRBV11-2 TGTGCCAGCAGCTTAGGGCAGGGCGTGGTTCGCCAGCACGAAGCTTTCTTT CASSLGQGVVRQHEAFF
NA TRBJ2-2 NA TRBV29-1 TGCAGCGTTGGGACGTATGACACCGGGGAGCTGTTTTTT CSVGTYDTGELFF
few TRBJ2-3 TRBD1 TRBV5-1 TGCGCCAGCACCTCCGGGACAGGGAGGACAGATACGCAGTATTTT CASTSGTGRTDTQYF
NA TRBJ2-3 TRBD1 TRBV5-4 TGTGCCAGCAGCCAAAGACCAGACAGGGGTATCCCAGATACGCAGTATTTT CASSQRPDRGIPDTQYF
many TRBJ2-1 TRBD2 TRBV29-1 TGCAGCGTCGCTCGGGCGGGAGGTGGGAATGAGCAGTTCTTC CSVARAGGGNEQFF
few TRBJ1-6 NA TRBV9 TGTGCCAGCAGCGTAGGGGACTATAATTCACCCCTCCACTTT CASSVGDYNSPLHF
NA TRBJ1-1 NA TRBV11-2 TGTGCCAGCAGCTTAGTGGGCAGCGACACTGAAGCTTTCTTT CASSLVGSDTEAFF
many TRBJ1-5 NA TRBV6-1 TGTGCCAGCAGTGAAGACTGGCAGCGCGATCAGCCCCAGCATTTT CASSEDWQRDQPQHF
NA TRBJ2-3 NA TRBV20-1 TGCAGTGCTGGCAGGGGATCGGATACGCAGTATTTT CSAGRGSDTQYF
NA TRBJ2-3 TRBD2 TRBV5-1 TGCGCCAGCAGCCCGACTAGCGGGAGCCCAGATACGCAGTATTTT CASSPTSGSPDTQYF
few TRBJ2-3 NA TRBV5-1 TGCGCCAGCAGCACAAGACAGGTCAAGCCGGATACGCAGTATTTT CASSTRQVKPDTQYF
many TRBJ2-1 TRBD2 TRBV7-9 TGTGCCAGCAGCTTAGCGGGACTAGAAGGCAATGAGCAGTTCTTC CASSLAGLEGNEQFF
NA TRBJ2-4 TRBD1 TRBV12-3/TRBV12-4 TGTGCCAGCAGTTTAGGGTGGGGACAGGTGGCGGACATTCAGTACTTC CASSLGWGQVADIQYF
NA TRBJ2-3 NA TRBV7-2 TGTGCCAGCAGCTTATTACTGGGCGCGCAGTATTTT CASSLLLGAQYF
NA TRBJ2-5 TRBD2 TRBV29-1 TGCAGCGGGACTAGCGGCCAAGAGACCCAGTACTTC CSGTSGQETQYF
many TRBJ1-3 NA TRBV5-6 TGTGCCAGCAGCCCTCCTTCTAGGCCCGGAAACACCATATATTTT CASSPPSRPGNTIYF
few TRBJ1-5 NA TRBV18 TGTGCCAGCTCACCACGACAGGGCAATCAGCCCCAGCATTTT CASSPRQGNQPQHF
few TRBJ1-2 TRBD1 TRBV7-3 TGTGCCAGCAGCCTGCCGGGACAGCCCTTCTATGGCTACACCTTC CASSLPGQPFYGYTF
few TRBJ2-2 TRBD2 TRBV29-1 TGCAGCGTTGTCGGGGGCGGGAGGACCGGGGAGCTGTTTTTT CSVVGGGRTGELFF
many TRBJ2-7 TRBD2 TRBV10-3 TGTGCCATCAGTGCCCCGATAGCGGGAGTGGTGGGGTCCTACGAGCAGTACTTC CAISAPIAGVVGSYEQYF
NA TRBJ2-3 NA TRBV4-2 TGTGCCAGCAGGGAGGTAGATACGCAGTATTTT CASREVDTQYF
many TRBJ2-1 TRBD2 TRBV5-1 TGCGCCAGCAGCTTGTGGGGAGGGAGCTCCTACAATGAGCAGTTCTTC CASSLWGGSSYNEQFF
NA TRBJ1-1 NA TRBV10-3 TGTGCCATCAGTGAGTCTGATGGGGTGCGCACTGAAGCTTTCTTT CAISESDGVRTEAFF
few TRBJ2-1 NA TRBV6-2/TRBV6-3 TGTGCCAGCAGGCCGGACGGTCGGAATGAGCAGTTCTTC CASRPDGRNEQFF
few TRBJ2-3 NA TRBV5-1 TGCGCCAGCAGCGGCGGATCGGGAGCTAATCCAGCGGATACGCAGTATTTT CASSGGSGANPADTQYF
NA TRBJ2-1 TRBD2 TRBV7-9 TGTGCCAGCAGCCCTCGGACTAGCGGGAATAATGAGCAGTTCTTC CASSPRTSGNNEQFF
few TRBJ2-3 TRBD2 TRBV5-1 TGCGCCAGCAGCTTGACGGGATTGGGAACTAGCGGGAGGATGGATACGCAGTATTTT CASSLTGLGTSGRMDTQYF
NA TRBJ2-5 NA TRBV4-3 TGCGCCAGCAGCCAGACCCTATTCGGGGAGACCCAGTACTTC CASSQTLFGETQYF
NA TRBJ2-7 NA TRBV20-1 TGCAGTGCTCACCGGAGGGGCAGCCCCTACGAGCAGTACTTC CSAHRRGSPYEQYF
NA TRBJ2-5 NA TRBV11-2 TGTGCCAGCAGCTTAGATCGGCTAGCGGAGACCCAGTACTTC CASSLDRLAETQYF
NA TRBJ2-5 NA TRBV7-8 TGTGCCAGCAGCCCGGGGGTGCAGTCCCAGGAGACCCAGTACTTT CASSPGVQSQETQYF
NA TRBJ1-1 TRBD1 TRBV29-1 TGCAGCGTTGAGCTACGACAGGGGGTGAACACTGAAGCTTTCTTT CSVELRQGVNTEAFF
many TRBJ1-1 NA TRBV27 TGTGCCAGCAGTCCCCCCGGGGCCTACACTGAAGCTTTCTTT CASSPPGAYTEAFF